These 4 T cell receptor beta chains originate from one sample sequenced in a study of shared clonotypes between healthy human individuals. Some clones are missing from TCRdb's copy, which holds only in-frame ones; the method was immunoSEQ multiplex PCR. There are about 2.5 million clones in the sample; around 93% occur only once, and about 0.41% lies in the top ten. What was sequenced was naive CD4+ T cells from PBMCs. Subset given: CD45RA+ positively selected. The receptors shown here come from a man aged 18 to 29 in good health. Some clones in this sample may be carry-over from other donors' samples.

Worth noting for this clone: This sample includes further DNA sequences coding for the same CDR3. J is TRBJ1-5 and V is TRBV28; tentatively, D is TRBD1 (6 bases). The CDR3 sequence is 15 residues long. V gave up 4 bases and J gave up 0 bases, with 10 bases separating them. The germline V gene has CDR1 MDHEN and CDR2 SYDVKM. CDR3 coding DNA: TGTGCCAGCAGTTCGGGACAAACTAGCAATCAGCCCCAGCATTTT. Encoded protein: CASSSGQTSNQPQHF.

This clone came up a few times. The chain links TRBV29-1 to TRBJ1-1; no definite D call. Looked up from germline, CDR1 is SQVTM and CDR2 is ANQGSEA. The ends were cut back, 4 bases at V and 3 bases at J, with 9 bases in the middle. This CDR3 contains 12 residues. The CDR3 loop is CSVGFIYTEAFF. The CDR3, as DNA: TGCAGCGTTGGTTTCATCTACACTGAAGCTTTCTTT. Drawing the rest from reference TRBV29-1 and TRBJ1-1, the complete variable domain is SAVISQKPSRDICQRGTSLTIQCQVDSQVTMMFWYRQQPGQSLTLIATANQGSEATYESGFVIDKFPISRPNLTFSTLTVSNMSPEDSSIYLCSVGFIYTEAFFGQGTRLTVV.

This sequence joins TRBV19 and TRBJ2-4; D is unresolved. The CDR3 spans 15 residues. V lost 1 base, J lost 3 bases, and 10 bases lay in between. Per germline, CDR1 LNHDA and CDR2 SQIVND (reference sequence). CDR3 bases: TGTGCCAGTAGTATAGGGGATTTAGTCAAAAACATTCAGTACTTC. As protein: CASSIGDLVKNIQYF.

J is TRBJ2-7 and V is TRBV4-1; 7 nucleotides align to TRBD2. This CDR3 has 16 amino acids. J was trimmed by 2 bases and V by 1 base; bases with no gene match: 8. Germline values: CDR1 MGHRA, CDR2 YSYEKL. DNA of the CDR3: TGCGCCAGCAGCCAAGGGCCGGGAGGTCCCCCCTACGAGCAGTACTTC. Translation gives CASSQGPGGPPYEQYF.